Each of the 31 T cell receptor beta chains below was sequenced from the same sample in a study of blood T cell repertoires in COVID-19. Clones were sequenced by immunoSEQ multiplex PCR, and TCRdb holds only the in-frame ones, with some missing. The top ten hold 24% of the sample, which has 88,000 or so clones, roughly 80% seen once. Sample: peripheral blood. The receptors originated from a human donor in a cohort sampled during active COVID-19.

The CDR3 bases are TGTGCCAGCAGTGGGGGACTAGCGGGTCCACCCCCTTCCTACGAGCAGTACTTC. Its translation is CASSGGLAGPPPSYEQYF. The chain uses TRBV25-1 and TRBJ2-7, with 12 bases matching TRBD2. The CDR3 is made up of 18 amino acids. Germline CDR1 MGHDK, CDR2 SYGVNS. V lost 4 bases, J lost 1 base, and 11 bases stayed unmatched.

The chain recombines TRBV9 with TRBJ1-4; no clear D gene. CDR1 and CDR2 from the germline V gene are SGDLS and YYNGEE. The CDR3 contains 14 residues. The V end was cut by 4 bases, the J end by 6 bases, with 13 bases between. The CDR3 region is CASSPEAEYEKLFF. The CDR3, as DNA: TGTGCCAGCAGCCCGGAGGCCGAGTATGAAAAACTGTTTTTT. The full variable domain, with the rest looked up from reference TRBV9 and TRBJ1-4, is DSGVTQTPKHLITATGQRVTLRCSPRSGDLSVYWYQQSLDQGLQFLIQYYNGEERAKGNILERFSAQQFPDLHSELNLSSLELGDSALYFCASSPEAEYEKLFFGSGTQLSVL.

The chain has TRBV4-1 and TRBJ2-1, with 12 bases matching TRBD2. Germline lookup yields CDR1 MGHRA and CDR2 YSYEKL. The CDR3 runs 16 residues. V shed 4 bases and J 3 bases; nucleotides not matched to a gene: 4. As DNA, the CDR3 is TGCGCCAGCAGCCGAAGGACTAGCGGGGACTACAATGAGCAGTTCTTC. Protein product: CASSRRTSGDYNEQFF.

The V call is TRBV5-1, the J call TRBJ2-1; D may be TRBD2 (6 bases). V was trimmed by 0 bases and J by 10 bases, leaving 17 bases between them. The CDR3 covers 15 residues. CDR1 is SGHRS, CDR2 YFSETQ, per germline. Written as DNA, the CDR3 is TGCGCCAGCAGCTTGGGAGCGGGCGCCCCGGAGGAGCAGTTCTTC. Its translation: CASSLGAGAPEEQFF.

CDR3 region: CASSFSGTENTGELFF. The CDR3, as DNA: TGTGCCAGCAGTTTCTCCGGGACAGAGAACACCGGGGAGCTGTTTTTT. The rearrangement links TRBV27 to TRBJ2-2; 7 nucleotides agree with TRBD1. V lost 3 bases, J lost 1 base, and 5 bases stayed unmatched. Germline V gene data show CDR1 as MNHEY and CDR2 as SMNVEV (reference sequence). CDR3 length: 16 residues.

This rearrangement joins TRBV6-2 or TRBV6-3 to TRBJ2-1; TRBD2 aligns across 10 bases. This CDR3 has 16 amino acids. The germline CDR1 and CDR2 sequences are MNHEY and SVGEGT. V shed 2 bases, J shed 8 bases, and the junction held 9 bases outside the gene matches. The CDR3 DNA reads TGTGCCAGCAGTTACCCTGTAGCGGGAGGAAGGTATGAGCAGTTCTTC. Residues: CASSYPVAGGRYEQFF.

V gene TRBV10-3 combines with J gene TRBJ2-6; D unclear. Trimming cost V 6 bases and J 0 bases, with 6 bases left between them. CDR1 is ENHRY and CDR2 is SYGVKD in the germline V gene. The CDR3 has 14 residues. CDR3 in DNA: TGTGCCATCAGCTCCCTCTCTGGGGCCAACGTCCTGACTTTC. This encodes CAISSLSGANVLTF.

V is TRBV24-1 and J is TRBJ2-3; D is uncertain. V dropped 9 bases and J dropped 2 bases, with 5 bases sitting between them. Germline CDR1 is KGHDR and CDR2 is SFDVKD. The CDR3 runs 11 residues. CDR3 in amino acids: CATQNTDTQYF. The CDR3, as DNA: TGTGCCACCCAAAACACAGATACGCAGTATTTT.

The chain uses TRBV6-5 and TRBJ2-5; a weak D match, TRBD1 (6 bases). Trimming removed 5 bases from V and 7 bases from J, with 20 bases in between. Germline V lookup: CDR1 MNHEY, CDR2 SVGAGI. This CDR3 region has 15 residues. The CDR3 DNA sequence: TGTGCCAGCAGTAGACCCTTGGACAGATGGGGGACCCAGTACTTC. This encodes CASSRPLDRWGTQYF.

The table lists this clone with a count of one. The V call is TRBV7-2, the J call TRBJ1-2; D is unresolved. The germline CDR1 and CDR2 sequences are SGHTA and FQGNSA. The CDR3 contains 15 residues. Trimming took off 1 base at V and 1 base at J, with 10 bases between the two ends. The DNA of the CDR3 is TGTGCCAGCAGCTTAGTAGGCGGGGTTAACTATGGCTACACCTTC. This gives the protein CASSLVGGVNYGYTF.

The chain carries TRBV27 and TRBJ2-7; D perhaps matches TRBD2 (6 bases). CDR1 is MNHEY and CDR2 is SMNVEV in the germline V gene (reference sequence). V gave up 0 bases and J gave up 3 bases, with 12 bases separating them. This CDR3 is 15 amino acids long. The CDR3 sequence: CASSLSTSSLYEQYF. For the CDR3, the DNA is TGTGCCAGCAGTTTATCAACTAGCTCCCTCTACGAGCAGTACTTC.

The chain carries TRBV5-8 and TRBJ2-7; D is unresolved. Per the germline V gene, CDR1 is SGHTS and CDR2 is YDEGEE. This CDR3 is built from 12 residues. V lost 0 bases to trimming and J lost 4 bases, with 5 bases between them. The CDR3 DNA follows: TGTGCCAGCAGCTTGGCTCTATACGAGCAGTACTTC. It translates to CASSLALYEQYF.

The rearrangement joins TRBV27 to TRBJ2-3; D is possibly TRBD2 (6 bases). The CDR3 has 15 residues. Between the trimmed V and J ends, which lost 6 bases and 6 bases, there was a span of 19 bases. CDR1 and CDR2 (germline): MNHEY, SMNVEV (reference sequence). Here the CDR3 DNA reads TGTGCCAGCAGCCTTCAGCTGGCGGGGACGGATACGCAGTATTTT. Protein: CASSLQLAGTDTQYF.

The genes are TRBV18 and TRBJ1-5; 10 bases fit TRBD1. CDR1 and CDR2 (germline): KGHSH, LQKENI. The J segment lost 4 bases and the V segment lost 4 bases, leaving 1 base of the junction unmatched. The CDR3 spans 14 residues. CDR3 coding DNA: TGTGCCAGCTCACGACAGGGGGCGAATCAGCCCCAGCATTTT. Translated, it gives CASSRQGANQPQHF.

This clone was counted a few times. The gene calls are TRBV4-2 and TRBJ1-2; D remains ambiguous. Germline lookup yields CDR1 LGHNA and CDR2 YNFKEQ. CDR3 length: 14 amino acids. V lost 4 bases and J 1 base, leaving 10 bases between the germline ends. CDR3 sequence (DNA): TGTGCCAGCAGCCCTAACCCGATTAACTATGGCTACACCTTC. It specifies CASSPNPINYGYTF.

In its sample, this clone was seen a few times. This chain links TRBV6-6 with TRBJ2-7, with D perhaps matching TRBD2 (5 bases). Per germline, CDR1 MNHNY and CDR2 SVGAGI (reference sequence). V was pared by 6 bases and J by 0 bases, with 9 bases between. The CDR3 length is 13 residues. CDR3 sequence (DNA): TGTGCCAGCAGCCCTGGGAGCTCCTACGAGCAGTACTTC. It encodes CASSPGSSYEQYF.

CDR3: CASSIRRNPGGAEAFF. In DNA form, the CDR3 reads TGTGCCAGTAGTATTCGGCGAAACCCAGGGGGCGCTGAAGCTTTCTTT. This rearrangement joins TRBV19 to TRBJ1-1, with 8 bases lining up with TRBD1. Trimming removed 3 bases from V and 6 bases from J; junction bases left unmatched: 12. The CDR3 sequence is 16 residues long. Germline values: CDR1 LNHDA, CDR2 SQIVND (reference sequence).

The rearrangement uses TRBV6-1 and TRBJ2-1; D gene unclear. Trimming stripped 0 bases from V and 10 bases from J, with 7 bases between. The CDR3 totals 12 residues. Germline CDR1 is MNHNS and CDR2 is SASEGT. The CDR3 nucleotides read TGTGCCAGCAGTGAAGCGTGGCAAGAGCAGTTCTTC. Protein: CASSEAWQEQFF.

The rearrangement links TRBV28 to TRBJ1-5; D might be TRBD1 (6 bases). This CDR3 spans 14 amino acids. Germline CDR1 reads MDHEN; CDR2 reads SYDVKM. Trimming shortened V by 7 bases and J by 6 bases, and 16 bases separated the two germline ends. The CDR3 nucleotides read TGTGCCAGCACCCGTGGGGGAGGGGGTCAGCCCCAGCATTTT. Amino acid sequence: CASTRGGGGQPQHF.

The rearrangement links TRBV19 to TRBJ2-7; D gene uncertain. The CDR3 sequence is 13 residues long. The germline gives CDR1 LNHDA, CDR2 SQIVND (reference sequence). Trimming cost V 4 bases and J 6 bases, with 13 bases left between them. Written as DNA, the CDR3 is TGTGCCAGTAGTACACGCCCCGTCGGCGAGCAGTACTTC. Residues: CASSTRPVGEQYF.

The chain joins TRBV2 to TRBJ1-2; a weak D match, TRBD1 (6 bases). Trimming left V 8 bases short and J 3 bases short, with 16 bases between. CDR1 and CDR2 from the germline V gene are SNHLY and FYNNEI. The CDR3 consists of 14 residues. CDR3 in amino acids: CASRYGGGDYGYTF. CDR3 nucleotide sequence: TGTGCCAGCCGATATGGAGGGGGGGACTATGGCTACACCTTC.

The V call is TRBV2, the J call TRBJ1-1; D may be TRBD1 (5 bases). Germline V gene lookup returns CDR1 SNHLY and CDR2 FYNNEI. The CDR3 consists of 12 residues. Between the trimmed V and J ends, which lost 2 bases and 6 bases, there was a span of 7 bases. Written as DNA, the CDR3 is TGTGCCAGCAGTGAACAGGGTGCTGAAGCTTTCTTT. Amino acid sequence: CASSEQGAEAFF.

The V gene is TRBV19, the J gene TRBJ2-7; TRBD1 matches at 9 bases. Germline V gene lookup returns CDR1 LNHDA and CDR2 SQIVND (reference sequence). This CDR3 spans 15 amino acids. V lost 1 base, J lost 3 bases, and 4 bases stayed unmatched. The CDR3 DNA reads TGTGCCAGTAGTATAGCCGGGACAGGGAACTACGAGCAGTACTTC. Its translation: CASSIAGTGNYEQYF.

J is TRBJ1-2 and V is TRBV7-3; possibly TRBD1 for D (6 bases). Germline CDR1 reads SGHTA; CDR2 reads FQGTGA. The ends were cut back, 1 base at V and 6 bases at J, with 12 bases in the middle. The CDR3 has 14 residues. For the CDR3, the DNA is TGTGCCAGCAGCTTAAGAGGTTCAGGGGATGGCTACACCTTC. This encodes CASSLRGSGDGYTF.

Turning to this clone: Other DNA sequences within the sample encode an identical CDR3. The chain's CDR3 is CASSPGQGNQPQHF. CDR3 DNA sequence: TGTGCCAGCTCACCCGGCCAGGGGAATCAGCCCCAGCATTTT. This chain uses TRBV18 with TRBJ1-5; possibly TRBD1 for D (6 bases). The CDR3 totals 14 residues. The germline CDR1 and CDR2 sequences are KGHSH and LQKENI. With 3 bases removed from V and 4 bases from J, the gap between germline ends came to 10 bases.

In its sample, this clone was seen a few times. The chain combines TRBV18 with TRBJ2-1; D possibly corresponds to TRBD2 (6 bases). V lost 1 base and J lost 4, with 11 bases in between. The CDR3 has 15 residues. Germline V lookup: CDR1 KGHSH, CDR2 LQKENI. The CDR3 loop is CASSPLTSSYNEQFF. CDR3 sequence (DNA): TGTGCCAGCTCACCACTTACTAGCAGTTACAATGAGCAGTTCTTC. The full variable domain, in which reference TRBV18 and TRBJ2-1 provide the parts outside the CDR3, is NAGVMQNPRHLVRRRGQEARLRCSPMKGHSHVYWYRQLPEEGLKFMVYLQKENIIDESGMPKERFSAEFPKEGPSILRIQQVVRGDSAAYFCASSPLTSSYNEQFFGPGTRLTVL.

CDR3 loop: CASPAGVTDNEQFF. As DNA, the CDR3 is TGTGCCAGTCCGGCGGGAGTTACCGACAATGAGCAGTTCTTC. This chain links TRBV9 with TRBJ2-1; 7 bases match TRBD2. CDR1 and CDR2 from the germline V gene are SGDLS and YYNGEE. Germline trimming cut 8 bases from V and 5 bases from J; bases unmatched to any gene: 10. The CDR3 covers 14 residues.

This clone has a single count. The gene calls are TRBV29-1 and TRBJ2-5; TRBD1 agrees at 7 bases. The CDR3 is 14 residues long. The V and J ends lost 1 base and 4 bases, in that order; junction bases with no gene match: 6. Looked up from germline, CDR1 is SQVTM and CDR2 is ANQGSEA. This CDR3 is CSVEARQGRETQYF. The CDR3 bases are TGCAGCGTTGAAGCGCGACAGGGAAGAGAGACCCAGTACTTC.

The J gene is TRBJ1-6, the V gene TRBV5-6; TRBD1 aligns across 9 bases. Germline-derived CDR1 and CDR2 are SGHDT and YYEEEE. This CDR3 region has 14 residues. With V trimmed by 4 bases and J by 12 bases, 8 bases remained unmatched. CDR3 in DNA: TGTGCCAGCAGCCCACAGGGGGCTCGGTTACCCCTCCACTTT. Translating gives CASSPQGARLPLHF.

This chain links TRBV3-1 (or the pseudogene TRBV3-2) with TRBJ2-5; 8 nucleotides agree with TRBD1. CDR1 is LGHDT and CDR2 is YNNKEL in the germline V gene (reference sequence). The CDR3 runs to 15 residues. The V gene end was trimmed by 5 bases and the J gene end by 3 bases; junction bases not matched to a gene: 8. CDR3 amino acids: CASSIIGQGEETQYF. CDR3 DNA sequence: TGTGCCAGCAGCATAATCGGACAGGGAGAAGAGACCCAGTACTTC.

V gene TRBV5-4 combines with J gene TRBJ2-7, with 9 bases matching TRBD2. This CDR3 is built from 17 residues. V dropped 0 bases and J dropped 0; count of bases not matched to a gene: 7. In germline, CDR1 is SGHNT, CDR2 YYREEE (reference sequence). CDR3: CASSLGLAGASSYEQYF. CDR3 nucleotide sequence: TGTGCCAGCAGCTTGGGTTTAGCGGGGGCAAGCTCCTACGAGCAGTACTTC.